The present T cell receptor beta chain was sequenced within a study of identical twins. As regards this clonotype: Its target is unknown.

This CDR3 has 17 residues. The germline V gene encodes CDR1 MDHEN and CDR2 SYDVKM. V shed 2 bases and J 10 bases; nucleotides not matched to a gene: 13. Overall study findings and caveats: Insertions were fewer in abundant cord blood beta clonotypes, whereas memory repertoires showed none of this pattern.

TCRdb re-analysed the 5' RACE reads in MiXCR, keeping a single row per CDR3 protein. The sample records some 250,000 distinct CDR3 sequences, 6% to 7% being singletons. The same sample was also used in a study of T cells expressing NK-cell markers. That source adds: With respect to HCMV, most of the eight sequenced donors were seropositive, and one was seronegative. For several experiments, T cell sorting was restricted to the alpha-beta TCR population by means of an anti-gamma-delta TCR antibody.

Sequencing was carried out using CD8+ T cells sorted from blood. The chain links TRBV28 to TRBJ2-1, with 11 bases matching TRBD2. The sequence came from a woman aged 18-29 years in good health. CDR3 amino acids: CASSLIGLAGGSREQFF. CDR3 nucleotide sequence: TGTGCCAGCAGTTTAATTGGGCTAGCGGGAGGATCGCGCGAGCAGTTCTTC.